These 18 T cell receptor beta chains originate from one sample sequenced in a study of CD4 T cells in lung cancer (dated by TCRdb to between 2018 and 2021). From the same resection, non-adjacent lung tissue was collected as far as possible from the malignant lesion, at a distance of at least 3 cm. Library method: the immunoSEQ multiplex PCR assay. TCRdb limited this immuneACCESS table to in-frame rearrangements with V and J called. A share of clones is missing; checked studies link under half to unresolved V genes, and the rest is unexplained. Counted in this sample were roughly 9,300 clones; around two thirds of them appeared once. Roughly 14% of the sample is taken by the ten largest. The sample comprised normal lung tissue taken away from the tumor. Receptor source: a man aged 60 to 75 with non-small cell lung cancer.

J is TRBJ2-2 and V is TRBV30; possibly TRBD2 for D (6 bases). CDR3 size: 15 residues. Germline V gene data show CDR1 as GTSNPN and CDR2 as SVGIG (reference sequence). V lost 7 bases, J lost 4 bases, and 19 bases lay in between. Written as DNA, the CDR3 is TGTGCCTTACAACCGGGGAGGCAGCGCACCGGGGAGCTGTTTTTT. It yields the protein CALQPGRQRTGELFF.

This clone was detected only a few times. The V call is TRBV11-3, the J call TRBJ2-1, with D possibly matching TRBD2 (6 bases). CDR3 length: 16 amino acids. V dropped 1 base and J dropped 8 bases, with 18 bases sitting between them. Germline CDR1 reads SGHNT; CDR2 reads YENEEA. CDR3 in amino acids: CASSLGWREKSDEQFF. CDR3 nucleotides: TGTGCCAGCAGCTTAGGATGGAGGGAGAAGAGCGATGAGCAGTTCTTC.

The J gene is TRBJ2-7, the V gene TRBV5-1, with 14 nucleotides matching TRBD2. CDR1 SGHRS and CDR2 YFSETQ come from the germline V gene. With V trimmed by 4 bases and J by 7 bases, 7 bases remained unmatched. This CDR3 contains 15 residues. CDR3 in amino acids: CASSPRTSGRIEQYV. CDR3 nucleotide sequence: TGCGCCAGCAGCCCACGGACTAGCGGGAGGATAGAGCAGTACGTC.

The chain recombines TRBV7-9 with TRBJ1-1, with D possibly matching TRBD1 (6 bases). V lost 5 bases and J 1 base, leaving 14 bases between the germline ends. There are 15 residues in the CDR3. CDR1 and CDR2 from the germline V gene are SEHNR and FQNEAQ (reference sequence). The CDR3 spells CASSQTRGTNTEAFF. The DNA of the CDR3 is TGTGCCAGCAGCCAGACAAGGGGGACGAACACTGAAGCTTTCTTT. The variable domain in full, completed from reference TRBV7-9 and TRBJ1-1, reads DTGVSQNPRHKITKRGQNVTFRCDPISEHNRLYWYRQTLGQGPEFLTYFQNEAQLEKSRLLSDRFSAERPKGSFSTLEIQRTEQGDSAMYLCASSQTRGTNTEAFFGQGTRLTVV.

The rearrangement joins TRBV6-1 to TRBJ1-6; D remains unclear. Looked up from germline, CDR1 is MNHNS and CDR2 is SASEGT. The CDR3 has 13 residues. V was clipped by 1 base and J by 9 bases, with 7 bases between them. In nucleotides, the CDR3 is TGTGCCAGCAGTGAAGAGGAGCGTTCACCCCTCCACTTT. Protein: CASSEEERSPLHF.

The chain joins TRBV28 to TRBJ2-7, with 8 bases that match TRBD1. This CDR3 has 13 residues. CDR1 and CDR2 from the germline V gene are MDHEN and SYDVKM. The junction had 4 bases not matched to a gene; V was cut back by 3 bases and J by 6 bases. CDR3 DNA sequence: TGTGCCAGCAGTTTGTTCAGGGGGCGCGAGCAGTACTTC. It yields the protein CASSLFRGREQYF.

V is TRBV15 and J is TRBJ2-5, with TRBD2 matching over 10 bases. The V gene end was trimmed by 5 bases and the J gene end by 4 bases; junction bases not matched to a gene: 7. CDR3 size: 15 residues. Germline V CDR1 and CDR2: LNHNV, YYDKDF (reference sequence). The CDR3: CATSPERTSGETQYF. In DNA, the CDR3 is TGTGCCACCAGCCCCGAGAGGACTAGCGGAGAGACCCAGTACTTC.

This clone was detected only once. V is TRBV25-1 and J is TRBJ2-7; TRBD1 matches 8 bases. Germline loops: CDR1 MGHDK, CDR2 SYGVNS. The CDR3 has 13 amino acids. With 3 bases clipped from V and 6 bases from J, the junction kept 4 bases outside the gene matches. For the CDR3, the DNA is TGTGCCAGCAGTGATCGGACAGGGCTCGAGCAGTACGTC. This gives the protein CASSDRTGLEQYV.

The chain carries TRBV28 and TRBJ1-5; D may be TRBD1 (5 bases). V lost 1 base, J lost 7 bases, and 14 bases lay in between. The CDR3 is 15 residues long. Looked up from germline, CDR1 is MDHEN and CDR2 is SYDVKM. CDR3 DNA sequence: TGTGCCAGCAGTTTATTTGTCAGCACAGGCCAGCCCCAGCATTTT. Amino acid sequence: CASSLFVSTGQPQHF.

V and J are TRBV9 and TRBJ2-7; 13 nucleotides agree with TRBD2. The V gene end was trimmed by 4 bases and the J gene end by 5 bases; junction bases not matched to a gene: 9. This CDR3 region has 16 residues. The V gene's germline CDR1 is SGDLS and CDR2 YYNGEE. CDR3 nucleotide sequence: TGTGCCAGCAGCTCCCGGACTAGCGGGAGAGGACACGAGCAGTACGTC. This encodes CASSSRTSGRGHEQYV.

This sequence joins TRBV9 and TRBJ1-2, with 8 bases matching TRBD1. The CDR3 is made up of 13 amino acids. V was pared by 6 bases and J by 3 bases, with 4 bases of the junction left unmatched. Per germline, CDR1 SGDLS and CDR2 YYNGEE. The CDR3 sequence: CASTTQGDYGYTF. In nucleotides, the CDR3 is TGTGCCAGCACCACACAGGGGGACTATGGCTACACCTTC.

This clone was counted a few times. V and J are TRBV5-4 and TRBJ2-7; tentative D call: TRBD2 (6 bases). The CDR3 has 16 residues. The germline gives CDR1 SGHNT, CDR2 YYREEE (reference sequence). The V end lost 4 bases, the J end lost 3 bases, and 20 bases lay between the germline ends. The CDR3 region is CASSTATGLGFYEQYF. In DNA, the CDR3 is TGTGCCAGCAGCACGGCCACGGGACTCGGCTTCTACGAGCAGTACTTC.

This chain links TRBV7-8 with TRBJ2-5, with 7 bases aligning to TRBD2. Germline assignment: CDR1 SGHVS and CDR2 FQNEAQ. This CDR3 is 14 amino acids long. Trimming took 0 bases from V and 9 from J; bases not matched to a gene: 7. This CDR3 is CASSLAGDGGAQYF. In DNA, the CDR3 is TGTGCCAGCAGCTTAGCGGGAGATGGGGGGGCCCAGTACTTC.

The gene calls are TRBV29-1 and TRBJ2-1, with D perhaps TRBD2 (5 bases). The V and J ends lost 7 bases and 3 bases respectively, with 13 bases between them. The CDR3 runs to 13 residues. Germline CDR1 SQVTM, CDR2 ANQGSEA. CDR3 residues: CSAHSRDYNEQFF. The CDR3 region has the DNA TGCAGCGCTCACTCCCGGGACTACAATGAGCAGTTCTTC.

The V and J genes are TRBV7-3 and TRBJ2-5; 7 bases match TRBD1. Germline lookup yields CDR1 SGHTA and CDR2 FQGTGA. V lost 5 bases, J lost 5 bases, and 8 bases stayed unmatched. The CDR3 sequence is 14 residues long. CDR3 sequence: CASSDEGGRETQYF. CDR3 DNA: TGTGCCAGCAGCGATGAAGGGGGCCGGGAGACCCAGTACTTC.

The genes are TRBV5-1 and TRBJ1-1, with a possible D match to TRBD1 (6 bases). The CDR3 totals 17 residues. Germline V gene sequence: CDR1 SGHRS, CDR2 YFSETQ. The germline V and J ends were trimmed by 4 bases and 2 bases, with 21 bases remaining between them. The CDR3 region is CASSRDPGHQINTEAFF. The DNA for the CDR3 is TGCGCCAGCAGCCGAGATCCGGGACACCAAATTAACACTGAAGCTTTCTTT.

This clone was seen a few times. The rearrangement uses TRBV19 and TRBJ2-7, with TRBD1 identical over 8 bases. Germline CDR1 reads LNHDA; CDR2 reads SQIVND (reference sequence). The CDR3 runs to 13 residues. The J segment lost 2 bases and the V segment lost 9 bases, leaving 6 bases of the junction unmatched. CDR3 protein: CASWDRTTYEQYF. CDR3 in DNA: TGTGCCAGCTGGGACAGGACTACCTACGAGCAGTACTTC.

The chain joins TRBV6-1 to TRBJ2-5, with TRBD2 matching 9 bases. Unmatched junction bases numbered 11, after V lost 4 bases and J lost 5 bases. This CDR3 is 16 amino acids long. Germline lookup yields CDR1 MNHNS and CDR2 SASEGT. As DNA, the CDR3 is TGTGCCAGCAGTGCGGTCGCGGGAGGGGGGTCGGAGACCCAGTACTTC. Translating it yields CASSAVAGGGSETQYF.